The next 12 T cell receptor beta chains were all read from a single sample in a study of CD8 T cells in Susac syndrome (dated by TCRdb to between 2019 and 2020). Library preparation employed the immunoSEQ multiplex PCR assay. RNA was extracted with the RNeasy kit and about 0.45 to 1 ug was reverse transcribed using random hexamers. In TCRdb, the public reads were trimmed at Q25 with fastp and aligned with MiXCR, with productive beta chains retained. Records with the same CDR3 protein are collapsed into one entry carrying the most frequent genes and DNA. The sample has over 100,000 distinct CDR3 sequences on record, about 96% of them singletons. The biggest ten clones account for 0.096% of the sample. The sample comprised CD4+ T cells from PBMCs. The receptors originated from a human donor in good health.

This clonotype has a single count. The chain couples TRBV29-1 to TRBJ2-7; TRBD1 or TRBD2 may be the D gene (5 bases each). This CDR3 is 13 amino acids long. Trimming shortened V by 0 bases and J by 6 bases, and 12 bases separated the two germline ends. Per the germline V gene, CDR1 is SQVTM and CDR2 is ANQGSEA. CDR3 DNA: TGCAGCGTTGAAGATCGGGGAAGGGGCGAGCAGTACTTC. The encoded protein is CSVEDRGRGEQYF.

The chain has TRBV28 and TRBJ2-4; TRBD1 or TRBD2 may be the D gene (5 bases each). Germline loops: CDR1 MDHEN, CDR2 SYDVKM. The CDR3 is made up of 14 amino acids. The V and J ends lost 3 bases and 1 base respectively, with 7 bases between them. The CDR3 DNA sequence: TGTGCCAGCAGTTTGGGGGTGGCCAAAAACATTCAGTACTTC. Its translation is CASSLGVAKNIQYF.

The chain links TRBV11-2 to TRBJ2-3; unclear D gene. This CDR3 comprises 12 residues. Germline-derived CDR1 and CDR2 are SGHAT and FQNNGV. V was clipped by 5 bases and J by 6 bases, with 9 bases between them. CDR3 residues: CASSTVVDTQYF. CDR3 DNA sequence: TGTGCCAGCAGCACCGTAGTGGATACGCAGTATTTT.

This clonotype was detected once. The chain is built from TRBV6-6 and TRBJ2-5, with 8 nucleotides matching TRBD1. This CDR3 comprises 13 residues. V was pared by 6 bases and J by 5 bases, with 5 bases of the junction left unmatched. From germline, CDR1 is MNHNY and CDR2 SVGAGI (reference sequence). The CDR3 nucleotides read TGTGCCAGCAGGCGGACAGGGTCGGAGACCCAGTACTTC. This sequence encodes CASRRTGSETQYF.

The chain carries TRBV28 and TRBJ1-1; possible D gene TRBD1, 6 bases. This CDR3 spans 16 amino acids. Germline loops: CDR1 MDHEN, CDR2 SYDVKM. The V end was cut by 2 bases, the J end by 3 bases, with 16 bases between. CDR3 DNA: TGTGCCAGCAGTTTAAGGGCAGGCCCAGGGGACACTGAAGCTTTCTTT. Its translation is CASSLRAGPGDTEAFF. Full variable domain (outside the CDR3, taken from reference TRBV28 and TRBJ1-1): DVKVTQSSRYLVKRTGEKVFLECVQDMDHENMFWYRQDPGLGLRLIYFSYDVKMKEKGDIPEGYSVSREKKERFSLILESASTNQTSMYLCASSLRAGPGDTEAFFGQGTRLTVV.

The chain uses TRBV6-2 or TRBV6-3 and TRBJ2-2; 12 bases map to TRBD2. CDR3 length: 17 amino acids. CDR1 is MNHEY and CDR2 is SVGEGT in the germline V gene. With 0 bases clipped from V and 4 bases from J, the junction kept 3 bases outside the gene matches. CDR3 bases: TGTGCCAGCAGTTACTCCGGACTAGCGGGATTCACCGGGGAGCTGTTTTTT. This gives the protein CASSYSGLAGFTGELFF.

In nucleotides, the CDR3 is TGTGCCAGCAGCCAAGAGGGAGGGGCCGGGGAGCTGTTTTTT. Translation: CASSQEGGAGELFF. The gene calls are TRBV3-1 and TRBJ2-2; 7 nucleotides line up with TRBD2. This CDR3 is 14 amino acids long. Germline loops: CDR1 LGHDT, CDR2 YNNKEL (reference sequence). Losses at the gene ends were 0 bases for V and 6 bases for J; bases not matched to a gene: 1.

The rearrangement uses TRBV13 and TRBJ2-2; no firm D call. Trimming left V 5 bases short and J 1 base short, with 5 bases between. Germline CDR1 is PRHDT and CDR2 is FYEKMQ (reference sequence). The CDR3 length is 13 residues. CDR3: CASSRRNTGELFF. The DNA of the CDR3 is TGTGCCAGCAGCCGCAGGAACACCGGGGAGCTGTTTTTT.

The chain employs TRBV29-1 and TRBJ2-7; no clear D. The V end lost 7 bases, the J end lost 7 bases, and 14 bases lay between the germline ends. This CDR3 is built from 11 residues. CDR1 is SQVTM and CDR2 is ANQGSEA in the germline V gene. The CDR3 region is CSADVKSEQYF. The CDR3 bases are TGCAGCGCGGACGTCAAATCGGAGCAGTACTTC.

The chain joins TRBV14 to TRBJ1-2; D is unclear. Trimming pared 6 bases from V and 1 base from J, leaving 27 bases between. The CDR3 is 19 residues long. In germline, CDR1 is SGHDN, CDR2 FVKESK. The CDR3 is CASSQYSPGPVFFNYGYTF. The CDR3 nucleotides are TGTGCCAGCAGTCAATACTCCCCCGGACCAGTATTTTTTAACTATGGCTACACCTTC.

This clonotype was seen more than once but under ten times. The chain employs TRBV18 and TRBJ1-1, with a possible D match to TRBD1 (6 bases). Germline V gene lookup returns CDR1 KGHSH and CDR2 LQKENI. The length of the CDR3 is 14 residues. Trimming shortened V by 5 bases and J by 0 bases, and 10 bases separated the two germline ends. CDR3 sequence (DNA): TGTGCCAGCTCAAAGGACAGACTGAACACTGAAGCTTTCTTT. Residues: CASSKDRLNTEAFF.

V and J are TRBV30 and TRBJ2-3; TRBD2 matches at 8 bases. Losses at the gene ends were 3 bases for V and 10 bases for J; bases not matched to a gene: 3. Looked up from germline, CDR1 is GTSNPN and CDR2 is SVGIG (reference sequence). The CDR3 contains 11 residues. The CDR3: CAWSAGGAQYF. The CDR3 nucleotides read TGTGCCTGGAGCGCGGGGGGTGCGCAGTATTTT.